This TCR beta chain was sequenced in a study of early T cells in non-severe SARS-CoV-2 infection. Study-level information: Bulk RNA from unsorted whole blood was sequenced; chains were unpaired.

This clonotype has only a few counts. Its antigen is currently unknown. The V and J ends lost 5 bases and 4 bases, in that order; junction bases with no gene match: 16. The CDR3 is 18 amino acids. Per the germline V gene, CDR1 is SEHNR and CDR2 is FQNEAQ (reference sequence). Individual cDNA molecules each received unique molecular identifiers attached to them. From the 5' RACE reads, TCRdb called clonotypes with MiXCR, one entry per CDR3 protein. Of 80,000 or so distinct CDR3 sequences in the sample, about 14% were seen once. The study's findings and limits: Lookups in VDJdb leaned toward anti-spike CD8 responses and missed private and CD4 specificities.

The sample taken for sequencing was whole blood. The clonotype comes from an adult who was a healthcare worker with PCR-confirmed SARS-CoV-2 infection or an uninfected control (not recorded which). The chain has TRBV7-9 and TRBJ2-3, with 9 bases fitting TRBD2. CDR3 sequence: CASSLSGVAGVSADTQYF. For the CDR3, the DNA is TGTGCCAGCAGCCTCTCCGGCGTAGCGGGAGTAAGCGCAGATACGCAGTATTTT.